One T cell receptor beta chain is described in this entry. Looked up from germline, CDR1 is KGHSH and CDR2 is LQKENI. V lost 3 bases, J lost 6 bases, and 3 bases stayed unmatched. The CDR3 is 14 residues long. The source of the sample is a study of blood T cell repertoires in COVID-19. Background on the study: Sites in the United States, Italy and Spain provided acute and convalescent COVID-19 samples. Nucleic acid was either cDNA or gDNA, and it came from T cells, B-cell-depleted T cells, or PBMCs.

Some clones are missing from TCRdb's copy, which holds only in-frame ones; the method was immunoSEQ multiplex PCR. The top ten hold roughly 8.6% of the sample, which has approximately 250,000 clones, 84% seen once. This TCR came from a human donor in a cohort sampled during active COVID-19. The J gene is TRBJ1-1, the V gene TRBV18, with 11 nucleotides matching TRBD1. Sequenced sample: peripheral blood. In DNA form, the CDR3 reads TGTGCCAGCTCACCGGGACAGGGGGTCGCTGAAGCTTTCTTT. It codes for CASSPGQGVAEAFF.